This TCR beta chain stems from a study of regulatory T cells in long-lasting Graves disease. This clonotype was seen ten or more times. Described time point: newly diagnosed GD, antithyroid drugs for less than 3 months. There was RNA extracted from PBMCs, and the TCR library was made from it. This CDR3 comprises 12 residues. The germline CDR1 and CDR2 sequences are SGDLS and YYNGEE. V lost 1 base, J lost 14 bases, and 6 bases stayed unmatched. Arm-PCR with iRepertoire HTBI primers amplified the CDR3 regions for these TCR beta libraries. As handled by the study authors: Samples revealed 60 to 70 TRBV and 14 TRBJ segments. Via MiXCR, TCRdb re-called the multiplex PCR reads, giving one row per CDR3 protein. It is TCRdb's table, rather than the study itself, that gives the V and J calls and clone size. The table records about 420,000 distinct CDR3 sequences, 15% to 20% of them present only once. These same records also appear under a second study, on T cells in Graves' hyperthyroidism and ophthalmopathy. That work states: In the first-round RT-PCR of the TCR CDR3, the HTBI primer set was used.

Here the sequenced sample was peripheral blood mononuclear cells (PBMCs), taken at new diagnosis, from a patient treated with antithyroid drugs. The sequence derives from a woman under 30 with Graves disease. The chain carries TRBV9 and TRBJ2-3; TRBD1 matches at 8 bases. Here the CDR3 reads CASSVRQGAMYF. In nucleotides, the CDR3 is TGTGCCAGCAGCGTAAGGCAGGGGGCGATGTATTTT.